Below, 28 T cell receptor beta chains from the same sample are listed, as sequenced in a study of identical twins. TCRdb re-analysed the 5' RACE reads in MiXCR, keeping a single row per CDR3 protein. The sample lists about 520,000 distinct CDR3 sequences; around 20% were seen once. These data also featured in a second study, about T cells expressing NK-cell markers.

The sequencing input was CD4+ T cells sorted from blood. Source of these receptors: a young woman in good health.

The chain combines TRBV5-1 with TRBJ2-3, with 9 bases matching TRBD2. The CDR3 length is 19 residues. Germline CDR1 SGHRS, CDR2 YFSETQ. Trimming removed 0 bases from V and 0 bases from J; junction bases left unmatched: 11. This CDR3 reads CASSLDEAGGPSSTDTQYF. The CDR3 DNA sequence: TGCGCCAGCAGCTTGGACGAGGCGGGGGGGCCCTCTAGCACAGATACGCAGTATTTT.

The rearrangement joins TRBV11-2 to TRBJ1-2, with 11 bases fitting TRBD1. The CDR3 has 15 amino acids. The V segment lost 1 base and the J segment 4 bases; nucleotides outside the gene matches: 2. The germline V gene encodes CDR1 SGHAT and CDR2 FQNNGV. As DNA, the CDR3 is TGTGCCAGCAGCTTAGGGACAGGGGGCGTCTATGGCTACACCTTC. Translation gives CASSLGTGGVYGYTF. The variable domain in full, with the rest retrieved from reference TRBV11-2 and TRBJ1-2, is EAGVAQSPRYKIIEKRQSVAFWCNPISGHATLYWYQQILGQGPKLLIQFQNNGVVDDSQLPKDRFSAERLKGVDSTLKIQPAKLEDSAVYLCASSLGTGGVYGYTFGSGTRLTVV.

The chain couples TRBV18 to TRBJ2-7; 10 nucleotides line up with TRBD2. Germline lookup yields CDR1 KGHSH and CDR2 LQKENI. The CDR3 runs to 17 residues. V shed 3 bases, J shed 0 bases, and the junction held 8 bases outside the gene matches. The CDR3 loop reads CASSPKVWTSGSYEQYF. The CDR3 coding sequence is TGTGCCAGCTCACCTAAAGTCTGGACTAGCGGCTCCTACGAGCAGTACTTC.

This chain joins TRBV4-1 and TRBJ2-5; D remains unclear. Germline V gene lookup returns CDR1 MGHRA and CDR2 YSYEKL. Trimming removed 2 bases from V and 5 bases from J, with 6 bases in between. The CDR3 contains 12 residues. This CDR3 is CASSQFGETQYF. CDR3 coding DNA: TGCGCCAGCAGCCAATTCGGGGAGACCCAGTACTTC.

The V gene is TRBV4-3, the J gene TRBJ2-2; D is uncertain. There are 14 residues in the CDR3. Germline-derived CDR1 and CDR2 are LGHNA and YSLEER. V shed 0 bases and J shed 4 bases, with 6 bases lying between them. CDR3 sequence (DNA): TGCGCCAGCAGCCAAGAAAGGTTCACCGGGGAGCTGTTTTTT. This codes for CASSQERFTGELFF.

This clonotype was observed a handful of times. The chain has TRBV12-3 or TRBV12-4 and TRBJ2-7, with TRBD1 matching over 10 bases. The CDR3 sequence is 15 residues long. The V segment lost 5 bases and the J segment 8 bases; nucleotides outside the gene matches: 12. This chain's CDR3 is CASSVAGTGDTKQYF. In DNA, the CDR3 is TGTGCCAGCAGTGTCGCCGGGACAGGGGATACCAAGCAGTACTTC.

This clonotype was counted between two and nine times. V and J are TRBV6-1 and TRBJ2-2, with 10 bases identical to TRBD2. Germline V gene lookup returns CDR1 MNHNS and CDR2 SASEGT. V lost 6 bases to trimming and J lost 1 base; unmatched junction nucleotides: 5. The CDR3 runs 16 residues. The CDR3 sequence is CASSQLAGKNTGELFF. DNA of the CDR3: TGTGCCAGCAGCCAACTAGCGGGGAAGAACACCGGGGAGCTGTTTTTT.

The chain joins TRBV7-6 to TRBJ2-1, with D perhaps being TRBD1 or TRBD2 (5 bases each). Germline lookup yields CDR1 SGHVS and CDR2 FNYEAQ. Deletions cut 5 bases from V and 6 bases from J, with 17 bases between. The CDR3 extends over 15 amino acids. Here the CDR3 DNA reads TGTGCCAGCAGCGTCCCCGGGACGCAAGGCAATGAGCAGTTCTTC. Translating it yields CASSVPGTQGNEQFF.

J is TRBJ2-3 and V is TRBV20-1, with 7 bases aligning to TRBD2. The CDR3 spans 16 residues. The J segment lost 0 bases and the V segment lost 5 bases, leaving 11 bases of the junction unmatched. Germline assignment: CDR1 DFQATT and CDR2 SNEGSKA (reference sequence). CDR3 loop: CSASHPLAVSTDTQYF. CDR3 coding DNA: TGCAGTGCTTCCCACCCCCTAGCGGTGAGCACAGATACGCAGTATTTT.

This clonotype has at least ten counts. The chain is built from TRBV7-2 and TRBJ1-1; D not resolved. V was shortened by 1 base and J by 5 bases, with 17 bases between the two germline ends. From germline, CDR1 is SGHTA and CDR2 FQGNSA. CDR3 length equals 16 residues. The CDR3 sequence is CASSLGYSSSRTEAFF. The CDR3 DNA is TGTGCCAGCAGCTTAGGATATAGTTCCAGCAGAACTGAAGCTTTCTTT.

The chain employs TRBV7-9 and TRBJ2-1, with a weak D call TRBD2 (6 bases). Trimming removed 3 bases at V and 9 bases at J, with 15 bases between. CDR3 length: 14 residues. The germline V gene encodes CDR1 SEHNR and CDR2 FQNEAQ (reference sequence). The CDR3 loop is CASSFAGLGSEQFF. The CDR3 nucleotides are TGTGCCAGCAGCTTCGCGGGGTTAGGGAGTGAGCAGTTCTTC.

This clonotype came up a few times. The chain links TRBV12-3 or TRBV12-4 to TRBJ2-7; 7 bases map to TRBD1. CDR3 length equals 14 residues. V shed 5 bases and J 5 bases; nucleotides not matched to a gene: 9. CDR3 nucleotides: TGTGCCAGCAGTCAACCGGGACAGAGACACGAGCAGTACTTC. It is translated as CASSQPGQRHEQYF.

This clonotype appeared a few times. The chain recombines TRBV29-1 with TRBJ1-2; no firm D call. Germline V gene sequence: CDR1 SQVTM, CDR2 ANQGSEA. The CDR3 totals 14 residues. CDR3 nucleotides: TGCAGTGTCTCGTTGTCGGGAGCTAACTATGGCTACACCTTC. As protein: CSVSLSGANYGYTF.

This clonotype was seen more than once but under ten times. The chain has TRBV27 and TRBJ1-2, with TRBD1 matching 8 bases. Germline V lookup: CDR1 MNHEY, CDR2 SMNVEV (reference sequence). V lost 10 bases to trimming and J lost 4 bases; unmatched junction nucleotides: 8. This CDR3 has 13 residues. CDR3 in DNA: TGTGCCACCCTGCCCGGGACAGGCTATGGCTACACCTTC. Translating gives CATLPGTGYGYTF.

The rearrangement joins TRBV20-1 to TRBJ1-4, with 10 bases that match TRBD1. V dropped 5 bases and J dropped 8; count of bases not matched to a gene: 5. CDR1 and CDR2 from the germline V gene are DFQATT and SNEGSKA (reference sequence). The CDR3 contains 13 residues. The CDR3 protein is CSADRGLGEKLFF. In DNA form, the CDR3 reads TGCAGTGCTGACAGGGGGCTGGGGGAAAAACTGTTTTTT.

V gene TRBV20-1 combines with J gene TRBJ1-1, with D possibly TRBD1 on 6 matching bases. The CDR3 loop spans 13 amino acids. V was cut by 1 base and J by 0 bases, with 6 bases left in between. CDR1 is DFQATT, CDR2 SNEGSKA, per germline (reference sequence). The CDR3 protein is CSARGDMNTEAFF. The CDR3 DNA is TGCAGTGCTAGAGGGGACATGAACACTGAAGCTTTCTTT.

The gene calls are TRBV4-2 and TRBJ2-3; either TRBD1 or TRBD2 may supply D (5 bases each). CDR3 length: 15 amino acids. CDR1 is LGHNA and CDR2 is YNFKEQ in the germline V gene. Trimming took 4 bases from V and 3 from J, leaving 14 bases between them. CDR3: CASSPLGASTDTQYF. The CDR3 bases are TGTGCCAGCAGCCCCCTCGGGGCGAGTACAGATACGCAGTATTTT.

The chain couples TRBV6-1 to TRBJ2-3; tentatively, D is TRBD2 (6 bases). This CDR3 spans 13 amino acids. The V end lost 4 bases, the J end lost 4 bases, and 9 bases lay between the germline ends. Germline CDR1 and CDR2: MNHNS and SASEGT. In DNA, the CDR3 is TGTGCCAGCAGTGCGACTAGATCAGATACGCAGTATTTT. Translating gives CASSATRSDTQYF.

CDR3: CASSLASGRAYNEQFF. The CDR3 DNA reads TGTGCCAGCAGCCTGGCGAGCGGGAGGGCATACAATGAGCAGTTCTTC. The genes are TRBV3-1 and TRBJ2-1, with 10 bases aligning to TRBD2. Germline trimming cut 4 bases from V and 4 bases from J; bases unmatched to any gene: 7. The CDR3 totals 16 residues. Germline V gene lookup returns CDR1 LGHDT and CDR2 YNNKEL (reference sequence).

The V call is TRBV12-3 or TRBV12-4, the J call TRBJ1-5; no firm D call. The CDR3 sequence is 12 residues long. Deletions cut 4 bases from V and 13 bases from J, with 14 bases between. CDR3 in amino acids: CASSSRATRQHF. In DNA, the CDR3 is TGTGCCAGCAGTTCCCGGGCCACTAGACAGCATTTT.

This clonotype occurred a few times. The chain uses TRBV9 and TRBJ2-7; 9 bases are shared with TRBD2. J lost 6 bases, V lost 4 bases, and 8 bases had no gene match. The CDR3 covers 14 residues. Germline V gene lookup returns CDR1 SGDLS and CDR2 YYNGEE. CDR3 sequence: CASSPRTSVGEQYF. Written as DNA, the CDR3 is TGTGCCAGCAGCCCCCGGACTAGCGTCGGCGAGCAGTACTTC.

The chain carries TRBV20-1 and TRBJ2-7; the match to TRBD1 covers 9 bases. V gave up 3 bases and J gave up 1 base; unmatched junction bases: 16. This CDR3 spans 18 amino acids. CDR1 and CDR2 from the germline V gene are DFQATT and SNEGSKA (reference sequence). Here the CDR3 DNA reads TGCAGTGCTAGGTGGGGACAGGGCACCCCTATTAGGTCCTACGAGCAGTACTTC. This encodes CSARWGQGTPIRSYEQYF.

The gene calls are TRBV10-3 and TRBJ2-1, with 10 positions matching TRBD2. V was clipped by 6 bases and J by 5 bases; unmatched bases: 13. Germline V CDR1 and CDR2: ENHRY, SYGVKD. The CDR3 totals 17 residues. The chain's CDR3 is CAISISTSGYTNNEQFF. As DNA, the CDR3 is TGTGCCATCAGCATTTCGACTAGCGGGTATACCAACAATGAGCAGTTCTTC.

This clonotype was detected only a few times. The J gene is TRBJ2-1, the V gene TRBV15, with 14 nucleotides matching TRBD2. The CDR3 consists of 16 residues. Germline-derived CDR1 and CDR2 are LNHNV and YYDKDF (reference sequence). The ends lost 3 bases at V and 8 bases at J; junction bases unmatched: 6. The CDR3 sequence is CATSRAGTSGSHEQFF. CDR3 DNA sequence: TGTGCCACCAGCAGGGCCGGGACTAGCGGGAGCCATGAGCAGTTCTTC.

This clonotype has only a few counts. The chain recombines TRBV5-6 with TRBJ2-7; perhaps TRBD2 as D (5 bases). V was pared by 5 bases and J by 3 bases, with 15 bases between. The CDR3 is 14 residues long. Germline V gene data show CDR1 as SGHDT and CDR2 as YYEEEE. This chain's CDR3 is CASRTAGKYYEQYF. The CDR3 nucleotides are TGTGCCAGCAGGACCGCGGGCAAATACTACGAGCAGTACTTC.

This clonotype showed up just a few times. The junction departs from germline at one end; a sequencing error may be responsible. The chain employs TRBV20-1 and TRBJ2-1, with TRBD2 matching over 15 bases. This CDR3 is built from 14 residues. Germline CDR1 and CDR2: DFQATT and SNEGSKA (reference sequence). In nucleotides, the CDR3 is TGCAGTGCGAGAGGACTAGCGGGGGGGCAAGAGCAGTTCTTC. Translated, it gives CSARGLAGGQEQFF.

Only a few counts were recorded for this clonotype. In nucleotides, the CDR3 is TGTGCCAGCAGCCTAGGGGGCGCGGGGAACACTGAAGCTTTCTTT. It yields the protein CASSLGGAGNTEAFF. The chain carries TRBV7-9 and TRBJ1-1; 7 bases align to TRBD1. The V and J ends lost 5 bases and 1 base, in that order; junction bases with no gene match: 7. CDR1 and CDR2 (germline): SEHNR, FQNEAQ (reference sequence). The CDR3 has 15 amino acids.

This rearrangement joins TRBV27 to TRBJ1-6, with D unresolved. Germline CDR1 MNHEY, CDR2 SMNVEV (reference sequence). Trimming shortened V by 4 bases and J by 8 bases, and 15 bases separated the two germline ends. The length of the CDR3 is 15 residues. CDR3 in amino acids: CASSSSLGRDSPLHF. The CDR3 nucleotides read TGTGCCAGCAGTTCCTCCTTAGGTCGGGATTCACCCCTCCACTTT.